The next 10 T cell receptor beta chains were all read from a single sample in a study of T cell changes during pregnancy in multiple sclerosis. This table comes from immunoSEQ multiplex PCR, and its TCRdb copy is limited to in-frame clones, with some not included. The sample includes about 14,000 clones, more than 80% of them seen just once. This specimen was peripheral blood, taken in the second trimester of pregnancy. Receptors were obtained from a female donor in good health, enrolled as a control in a pregnancy study.

For this clone: An end of the junction does not agree with germline; a read error may underlie this. The V call is TRBV28, the J call TRBJ1-2, with D unclear. From germline, CDR1 is MDHEN and CDR2 SYDVKM. The CDR3 runs to 12 residues. This chain's CDR3 is CASTVEGLGYAF. The DNA for the CDR3 is TGTGCCAGCACCGTAGAGGGATTAGGCTACGCCTTC.

This clone was counted a few times. V and J are TRBV4-2 and TRBJ1-1; 7 nucleotides line up with TRBD1. The CDR3 has 15 residues. V gave up 3 bases and J gave up 4 bases; unmatched junction bases: 8. The germline V gene encodes CDR1 LGHNA and CDR2 YNFKEQ. The CDR3 nucleotides read TGTGCCAGCAGCCACTATCAGGGGGACAGCACTGAAGCTTTCTTT. Its translation is CASSHYQGDSTEAFF.

The CDR3 DNA is TGTGCCAGCAGCCCGTCTTACTACACTAGCACAGATACGCAGTATTTT. This gives the protein CASSPSYYTSTDTQYF. The chain recombines TRBV11-3 with TRBJ2-3; D unclear. This CDR3 has 16 amino acids. V lost 5 bases to trimming and J lost 0 bases, with 15 bases between them. Germline V gene data show CDR1 as SGHNT and CDR2 as YENEEA.

V usage is TRBV2 and J usage is TRBJ2-7; a weak D match, TRBD1 (5 bases). The V end lost 4 bases, the J end lost 3 bases, and 13 bases lay between the germline ends. The CDR3 covers 14 residues. CDR1 is SNHLY, CDR2 FYNNEI, per germline. CDR3 DNA: TGTGCCAGCAGTGCACAGGACGAGAACTACGAGCAGTACTTC. Translation: CASSAQDENYEQYF.

The rearrangement joins TRBV30 to TRBJ2-1; D possibly corresponds to TRBD1 (6 bases). Trimming cost V 5 bases and J 9 bases, with 26 bases left between them. This CDR3 is built from 16 residues. Germline V gene sequence: CDR1 GTSNPN, CDR2 SVGIG (reference sequence). CDR3 residues: CAWYKLLTGTLSEQFF. The CDR3 region has the DNA TGTGCCTGGTATAAACTCTTAACCGGGACATTAAGTGAGCAGTTCTTC.

In DNA form, the CDR3 reads TGTGCCAGCAGCCTAGCGGGAGCTGAGCAGTTCTTC. It encodes CASSLAGAEQFF. The rearrangement joins TRBV14 to TRBJ2-1, with 9 bases aligning to TRBD2. V shed 4 bases and J 9 bases; nucleotides not matched to a gene: 1. This CDR3 has 12 residues. Germline-derived CDR1 and CDR2 are SGHDN and FVKESK.

V and J are TRBV19 and TRBJ1-1; the match to TRBD1 covers 10 bases. Germline V lookup: CDR1 LNHDA, CDR2 SQIVND (reference sequence). The CDR3 sequence is 16 residues long. V gave up 5 bases and J gave up 6 bases; unmatched junction bases: 12. The CDR3 loop reads CASSSRTGGGGAEAFF. The CDR3, as DNA: TGTGCCAGTAGTTCTCGGACAGGGGGAGGGGGCGCTGAAGCTTTCTTT. Based on the CDR3 plus reference TRBV19 and TRBJ1-1, the full variable domain is DGGITQSPKYLFRKEGQNVTLSCEQNLNHDAMYWYRQDPGQGLRLIYYSQIVNDFQKGDIAEGYSVSREKKESFPLTVTSAQKNPTAFYLCASSSRTGGGGAEAFFGQGTRLTVV.

The genes are TRBV13 and TRBJ1-5, with 7 nucleotides matching TRBD1. The V and J ends lost 0 bases and 3 bases, in that order; junction bases with no gene match: 8. This CDR3 region has 17 residues. Germline CDR1 PRHDT, CDR2 FYEKMQ (reference sequence). In DNA form, the CDR3 reads TGTGCCAGCAGCTTAGGACAGGGGATGGGGCTCAATCAGCCCCAGCATTTT. Translating it yields CASSLGQGMGLNQPQHF.

The CDR3 loop reads CASSLVGENTEAFF. CDR3 bases: TGTGCCAGCAGCTTAGTAGGAGAAAACACTGAAGCTTTCTTT. V and J are TRBV13 and TRBJ1-1; no clear D. The germline V and J ends were trimmed by 1 base and 2 bases, with 8 bases remaining between them. The CDR3 loop spans 14 amino acids. CDR1 and CDR2 (germline): PRHDT, FYEKMQ (reference sequence).

The chain has TRBV7-2 and TRBJ2-7; 10 bases are shared with TRBD2. This CDR3 has 14 residues. V was clipped by 5 bases and J by 2 bases; unmatched bases: 3. In germline, CDR1 is SGHTA, CDR2 FQGNSA. This CDR3 is CASSVLAGAYEQYF. DNA for the CDR3: TGTGCCAGCAGCGTCCTAGCGGGGGCCTACGAGCAGTACTTC.